Following are 15 T cell receptor beta chains from one sample sequenced in a study of OX40 agonist ivuxolimab in advanced cancers. Assay used: immunoSEQ multiplex PCR; TCRdb lists only in-frame clones, some missing. This table has some 80,000 clones, over 70% appearing once. This material consisted of CD4+ or CD8+ T cells sorted from blood, taken in a trial of the OX40 agonist ivuxolimab. These receptors were collected from an adult with an advanced solid tumor such as melanoma, head and neck, liver or kidney cancer.

A single count supports this clone. The chain combines TRBV28 with TRBJ2-1; 7 bases line up with TRBD1. The V segment lost 7 bases and the J segment 8 bases; nucleotides outside the gene matches: 14. Germline V gene sequence: CDR1 MDHEN, CDR2 SYDVKM. The CDR3 sequence is 15 residues long. In DNA, the CDR3 is TGTGCCAGCACCCCACCAGGGACAGTTAGGTATGAGCAGTTCTTC. It specifies CASTPPGTVRYEQFF.

This clone was counted only a few times. The chain recombines TRBV30 with TRBJ1-2; D perhaps matches TRBD1 (5 bases). The CDR3 extends over 12 amino acids. The V gene's germline CDR1 is GTSNPN and CDR2 SVGIG (reference sequence). V lost 4 bases to trimming and J lost 10 bases, with 16 bases between them. The CDR3 nucleotides read TGTGCCTGGATTCAGGGCTGGGGAGCCTACACCTTC. Its protein product is CAWIQGWGAYTF.

The chain couples TRBV30 to TRBJ1-2; 7 positions match TRBD1. CDR3 length equals 14 residues. Germline V lookup: CDR1 GTSNPN, CDR2 SVGIG (reference sequence). The V gene end was trimmed by 0 bases and the J gene end by 8 bases; junction bases not matched to a gene: 9. The DNA for the CDR3 is TGTGCCTGGAGTGTACGAGGGGGCGCCGGGGGCTACACCTTC. It translates to CAWSVRGGAGGYTF.

The chain carries TRBV11-2 and TRBJ2-3; D is ambiguous. Trimming removed 1 base from V and 1 base from J, with 9 bases in between. The CDR3 covers 15 residues. CDR1 is SGHAT and CDR2 is FQNNGV in the germline V gene. CDR3 residues: CASSLGRPGTDTQYF. CDR3 bases: TGTGCCAGCAGCTTAGGCCGACCGGGCACAGATACGCAGTATTTT.

In DNA form, the CDR3 reads TGTGCCAGCAGCTTAAGCTGGGGGGCTAGTGGGGGCTACACCTTC. Its protein is CASSLSWGASGGYTF. The genes are TRBV7-6 and TRBJ1-2, with D possibly matching TRBD1 (6 bases). The CDR3 totals 15 residues. Looked up from germline, CDR1 is SGHVS and CDR2 is FNYEAQ. Trimming removed 2 bases at V and 8 bases at J, with 18 bases between.

The chain has TRBV29-1 and TRBJ2-2; 10 bases are shared with TRBD2. J was trimmed by 5 bases and V by 6 bases; bases with no gene match: 18. Germline loops: CDR1 SQVTM, CDR2 ANQGSEA. The CDR3 runs 18 residues. The CDR3 here is CSVVGPKAGGRPTGELFF. The CDR3 bases are TGCAGCGTCGTTGGTCCGAAAGCGGGAGGGCGGCCTACCGGGGAGCTGTTTTTT.

The gene calls are TRBV7-2 and TRBJ2-3; 9 bases agree with TRBD2. The V segment lost 3 bases and the J segment 1 base; nucleotides outside the gene matches: 2. CDR3 length: 15 amino acids. Per germline, CDR1 SGHTA and CDR2 FQGNSA. The CDR3 DNA follows: TGTGCCAGCAGCTTTAGCGGGGGCCGCACAGATACGCAGTATTTT. It is translated as CASSFSGGRTDTQYF.

CDR3 loop: CAIMAREGRTDTQYF. The CDR3 DNA reads TGTGCCATCATGGCAAGGGAAGGGCGCACAGATACGCAGTATTTT. The chain carries TRBV10-3 and TRBJ2-3; D ambiguous. The CDR3 consists of 15 residues. V lost 7 bases and J lost 1, with 15 bases in between. Per germline, CDR1 ENHRY and CDR2 SYGVKD.

This sequence joins TRBV5-4 and TRBJ2-1; 7 bases line up with TRBD1. CDR3 length: 15 residues. V shed 0 bases, J shed 4 bases, and the junction held 4 bases outside the gene matches. Germline CDR1 and CDR2: SGHNT and YYREEE (reference sequence). CDR3 protein: CASSLDRGPYNEQFF. The CDR3 DNA is TGTGCCAGCAGCTTGGACAGGGGACCGTACAATGAGCAGTTCTTC.

The chain combines TRBV27 with TRBJ1-1; the match to TRBD1 covers 8 bases. The CDR3 consists of 15 residues. The V gene's germline CDR1 is MNHEY and CDR2 SMNVEV (reference sequence). J gave up 3 bases and V 4 bases, and 7 bases lay outside the gene matches. As DNA, the CDR3 is TGTGCCAGCAGTTCCGGACAGGGAATCGACACTGAAGCTTTCTTT. Its translation: CASSSGQGIDTEAFF.

The chain couples TRBV29-1 to TRBJ1-2; D is uncertain. There are 12 residues in the CDR3. Germline assignment: CDR1 SQVTM and CDR2 ANQGSEA. Trimming shortened V by 1 base and J by 3 bases, and 6 bases separated the two germline ends. The CDR3 DNA reads TGCAGCGTTGAAGTGGCGGACTATGGCTACACCTTC. It translates to CSVEVADYGYTF. The variable domain in full, with the rest retrieved from reference TRBV29-1 and TRBJ1-2, is SAVISQKPSRDICQRGTSLTIQCQVDSQVTMMFWYRQQPGQSLTLIATANQGSEATYESGFVIDKFPISRPNLTFSTLTVSNMSPEDSSIYLCSVEVADYGYTFGSGTRLTVV.

V usage is TRBV7-6 and J usage is TRBJ2-1; D remains unclear. Germline CDR1 is SGHVS and CDR2 is FNYEAQ. This CDR3 comprises 15 residues. V dropped 2 bases and J dropped 0 bases, with 8 bases sitting between them. CDR3 protein: CASSLRVSSYNEQFF. The CDR3 DNA reads TGTGCCAGCAGCTTACGTGTTAGCTCCTACAATGAGCAGTTCTTC.

The rearrangement links TRBV30 to TRBJ2-7, with 10 nucleotides matching TRBD1. Germline loops: CDR1 GTSNPN, CDR2 SVGIG (reference sequence). The CDR3 runs to 15 residues. The trim removed 3 bases at V and 5 bases at J, leaving 10 bases unmatched. CDR3 residues: CAWSDRQGAQDEQYF. CDR3 bases: TGTGCCTGGAGCGACCGACAGGGGGCGCAAGACGAGCAGTACTTC.

The J gene is TRBJ2-5, the V gene TRBV2; D gene uncertain. The CDR3 has 11 residues. CDR1 is SNHLY and CDR2 is FYNNEI in the germline V gene. This CDR3 is CALGSGETQYF. The DNA of the CDR3 is TGTGCGTTAGGGTCAGGAGAGACCCAGTACTTC.

This clone appeared a few times. The CDR3 loop reads CASSREGEGFNSPLHF. The CDR3 nucleotides read TGTGCCAGCTCACGGGAGGGCGAAGGATTTAATTCACCCCTCCACTTT. The chain uses TRBV18 and TRBJ1-6; D uncertain. There are 16 residues in the CDR3. Trimming removed 4 bases from V and 6 bases from J, with 16 bases in between. CDR1 and CDR2 (germline): KGHSH, LQKENI.